This entry concerns a single TCR beta chain. Its antigen is unknown. The input lacks base qualities; no much larger clone sits a single base away. Extracted DNA was used for immunosequencing of TCRbeta CDR3 regions with the immunoSEQ Assay at Adaptive Biotechnologies. From the authors' description of their analysis: To measure the absolute abundance of each unique TCRbeta CDR3, the sequences were collapsed and filtered. Clonality was calculated as 1 minus Pielou's evenness, using only productive in-frame rearrangements. Regional overlap was measured by following the top 100 nucleotide rearrangements across paired samples, and the Morisita index was used to compare paired samples with unrelated samples. The immunoSEQ Rearrangement Details tool was used to assess whether nucleotide rearrangements converged onto identical amino acid sequences. TCRdb provides this immuneACCESS table in a form limited to in-frame rearrangements. Some clones are lacking; in checked studies, under half of them reflect an unresolved V gene, and why the rest are absent is not known. Clonal size and the V and J genes are those of that table, whereas D and trimming came from the DNA. Within this sample are about 2,500 clones, with 35% to 50% of them counted one time only. The ten largest clones capture 15% to 20% of the sample.

The source of the sample is a study of CXCR4 blockade with PD-1 therapy in pancreatic cancer (dated by TCRdb to the late 2010s). Turning to the overall study: The study combined multiplex immunohistochemistry and TCRbeta immunosequencing of resected pancreatic ductal adenocarcinoma with ex vivo slice culture testing PD-1 and CXCR4 blockade. To assess intratumoral heterogeneity, two geographically distinct regions from each of roughly 6 tumors were TCR-sequenced.

None of the patients whose archived tumor blocks were used had received neoadjuvant therapy prior to resection. The preserved-tissue arm of the study used approximately 31 surgical resection samples from about two dozen previously untreated pancreatic ductal adenocarcinoma patients. For the resection arm, ten 5-micron curls of FFPE tumor adjacent to the multiplex immunohistochemistry slide were used for DNA extraction. CDR1 and CDR2 (SGHNT, YENEEA) derive from the germline V gene. Trimming takes 3 bases from V and 3 bases from J, and the germline ends sit 12 bases apart. The CDR3 goes from the cysteine to the phenylalanine over 15 residues. Only the CDR3 DNA stays, 45 bases, in frame from base 1. Broader findings and caveats from the paper: The frequency of each amino acid clone correlated strongly with the number of distinct nucleotide rearrangements encoding that clone, suggesting convergent selection driven by common tumor antigens. Tumors showed clonal expansion, with mean productive clonality approximately 0.14 versus 0.053 in healthy blood, but clonality did not correlate with survival. Because only TCRbeta chains were sequenced, true antigen-specificity overlap of convergent dominant clones was left unconfirmed pending paired alpha-beta single-cell sequencing.

This chain is built from TRBV11-3 and TRBJ1-5; the D gene is perhaps TRBD1, from 5 matching bases. The sequenced sample was tumor tissue. The sequence was collected from a human donor with pancreatic ductal adenocarcinoma. The CDR3 reads as follows: CASSLSTGDNQPQHF. The DNA sequence is TGTGCCAGCAGCTTGTCCACAGGCGACAATCAGCCCCAGCATTTT. Outside the CDR3, residues come from the reference TRBV11-3 and TRBJ1-5 proteins, so the full variable domain is: EAGVVQSPRYKIIEKKQPVAFWCNPISGHNTLYWYLQNLGQGPELLIRYENEEAVDDSQLPKDRFSAERLKGVDSTLKIQPAELGDSAVYLCASSLSTGDNQPQHFGDGTRLSIL.